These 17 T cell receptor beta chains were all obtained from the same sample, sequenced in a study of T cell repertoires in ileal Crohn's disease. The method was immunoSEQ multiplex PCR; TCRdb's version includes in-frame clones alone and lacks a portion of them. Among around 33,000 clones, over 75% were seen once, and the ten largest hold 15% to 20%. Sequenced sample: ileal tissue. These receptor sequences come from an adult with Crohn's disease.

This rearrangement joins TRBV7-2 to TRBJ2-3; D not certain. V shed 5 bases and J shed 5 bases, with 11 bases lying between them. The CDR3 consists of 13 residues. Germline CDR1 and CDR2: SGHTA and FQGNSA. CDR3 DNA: TGTGCCAGCAGCGGAGAGTTGGTAGATACGCAGTATTTT. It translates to CASSGELVDTQYF. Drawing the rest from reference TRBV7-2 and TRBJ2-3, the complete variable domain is GAGVSQSPSNKVTEKGKDVELRCDPISGHTALYWYRQSLGQGLEFLIYFQGNSAPDKSGLPSDRFSAERTGGSVSTLTIQRTQQEDSAVYLCASSGELVDTQYFGPGTRLTVL.

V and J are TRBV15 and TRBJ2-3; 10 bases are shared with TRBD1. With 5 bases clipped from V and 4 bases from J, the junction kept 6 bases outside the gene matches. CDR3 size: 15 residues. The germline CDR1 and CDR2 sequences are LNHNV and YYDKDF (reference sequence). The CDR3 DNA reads TGTGCCACCAGCGGCGACAGGGGGCAGTCAGATACGCAGTATTTT. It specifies CATSGDRGQSDTQYF.

DNA of the CDR3: TGTGCCTGGAGTGTACAGGGGGAAGAGACCCAGTACTTC. Protein sequence: CAWSVQGEETQYF. The chain has TRBV30 and TRBJ2-5; the match to TRBD1 covers 8 bases. V lost 0 bases to trimming and J lost 3 bases; unmatched junction nucleotides: 0. This CDR3 is 13 amino acids long. Germline assignment: CDR1 GTSNPN and CDR2 SVGIG (reference sequence).

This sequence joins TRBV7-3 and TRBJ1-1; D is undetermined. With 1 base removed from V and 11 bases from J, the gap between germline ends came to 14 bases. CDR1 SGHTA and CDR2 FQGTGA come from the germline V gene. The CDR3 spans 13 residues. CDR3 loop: CASSLNPQAPAFF. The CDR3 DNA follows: TGTGCCAGCAGCTTAAACCCTCAAGCCCCGGCTTTCTTT.

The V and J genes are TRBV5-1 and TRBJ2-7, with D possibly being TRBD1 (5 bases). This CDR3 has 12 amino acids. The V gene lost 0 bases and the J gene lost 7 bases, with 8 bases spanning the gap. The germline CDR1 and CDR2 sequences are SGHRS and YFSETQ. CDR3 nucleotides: TGCGCCAGCAGCTTGGGAGCAGGGGAGCAGTACTTC. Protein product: CASSLGAGEQYF.

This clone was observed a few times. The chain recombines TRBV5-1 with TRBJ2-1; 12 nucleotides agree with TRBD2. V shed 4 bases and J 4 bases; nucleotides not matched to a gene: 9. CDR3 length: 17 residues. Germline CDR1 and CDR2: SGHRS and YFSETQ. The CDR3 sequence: CASSPSGGAVEYNEQFF. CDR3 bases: TGCGCCAGCAGCCCTAGCGGGGGGGCGGTCGAATACAATGAGCAGTTCTTC.

As DNA, the CDR3 is TGTGCCAGCAGCCCATTGGGACAGCCAAACACTGAAGCTTTCTTT. Its translation is CASSPLGQPNTEAFF. The chain joins TRBV7-3 to TRBJ1-1, with 7 positions matching TRBD1. Germline CDR1 SGHTA, CDR2 FQGTGA. The V segment lost 5 bases and the J segment 2 bases; nucleotides outside the gene matches: 8. CDR3 size: 15 residues.

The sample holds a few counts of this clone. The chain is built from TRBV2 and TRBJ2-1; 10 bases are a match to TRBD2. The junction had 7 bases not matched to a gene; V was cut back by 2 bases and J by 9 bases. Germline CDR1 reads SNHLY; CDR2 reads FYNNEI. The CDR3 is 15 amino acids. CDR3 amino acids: CASSESERGGPEQFF. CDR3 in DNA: TGTGCCAGCAGTGAATCCGAGCGGGGGGGCCCTGAGCAGTTCTTC.

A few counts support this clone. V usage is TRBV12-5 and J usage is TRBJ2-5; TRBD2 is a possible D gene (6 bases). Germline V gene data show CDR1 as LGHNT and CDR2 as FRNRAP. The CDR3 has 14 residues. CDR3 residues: CASRRGYPQETQYF. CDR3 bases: TGTGCCTCACGGAGGGGCTACCCTCAAGAGACCCAGTACTTC.

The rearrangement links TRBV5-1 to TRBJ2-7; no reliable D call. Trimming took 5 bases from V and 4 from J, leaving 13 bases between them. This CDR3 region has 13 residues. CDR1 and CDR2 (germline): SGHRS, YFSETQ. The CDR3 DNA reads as TGCGCCAGCAGGCGTGGGCCCGAGTACGAGCAGTACTTC. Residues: CASRRGPEYEQYF.

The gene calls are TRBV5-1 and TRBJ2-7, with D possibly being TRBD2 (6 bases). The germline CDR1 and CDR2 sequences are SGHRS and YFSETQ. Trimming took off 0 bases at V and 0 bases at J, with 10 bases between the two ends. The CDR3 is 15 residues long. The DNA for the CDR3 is TGCGCCAGCAGCTTGGTTGGTAGCGGCTCCTACGAGCAGTACTTC. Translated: CASSLVGSGSYEQYF.

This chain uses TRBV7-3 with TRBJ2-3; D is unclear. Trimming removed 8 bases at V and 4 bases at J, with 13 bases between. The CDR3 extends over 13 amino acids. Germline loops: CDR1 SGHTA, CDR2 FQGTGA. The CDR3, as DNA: TGTGCCAGCCAAGGAGCGTTTGCAGATACGCAGTATTTT. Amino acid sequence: CASQGAFADTQYF.

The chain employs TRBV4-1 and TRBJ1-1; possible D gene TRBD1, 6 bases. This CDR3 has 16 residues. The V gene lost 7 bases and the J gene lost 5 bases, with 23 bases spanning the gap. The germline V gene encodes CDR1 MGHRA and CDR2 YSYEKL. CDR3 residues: CASTPQPSDRGTEAFF. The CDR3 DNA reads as TGCGCCAGCACGCCCCAACCCTCGGACAGAGGGACTGAAGCTTTCTTT.

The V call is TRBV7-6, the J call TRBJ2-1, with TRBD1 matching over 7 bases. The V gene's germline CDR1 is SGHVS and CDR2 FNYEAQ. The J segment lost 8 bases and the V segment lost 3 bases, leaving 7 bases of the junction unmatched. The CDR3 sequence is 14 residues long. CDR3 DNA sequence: TGTGCCAGCAGCTTTCGATACAGGGGCGATGAGCAGTTCTTC. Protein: CASSFRYRGDEQFF.

The CDR3 nucleotides are TGTGCCAGCGGTAGTATCATACGCAATCAGCCCCAGCATTTT. This sequence encodes CASGSIIRNQPQHF. The chain couples TRBV6-5 to TRBJ1-5; no definite D call. Trimming removed 8 bases at V and 2 bases at J, with 13 bases between. CDR3 length: 14 residues. CDR1 is MNHEY, CDR2 SVGAGI, per germline.

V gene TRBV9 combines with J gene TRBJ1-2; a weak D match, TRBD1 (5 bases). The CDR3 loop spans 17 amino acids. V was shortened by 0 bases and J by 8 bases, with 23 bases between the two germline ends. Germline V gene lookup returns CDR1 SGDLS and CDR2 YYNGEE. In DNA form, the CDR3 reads TGTGCCAGCAGCGTAGCTGCAGGGTCCTATGGGTCCCGGGGCTACACCTTC. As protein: CASSVAAGSYGSRGYTF.

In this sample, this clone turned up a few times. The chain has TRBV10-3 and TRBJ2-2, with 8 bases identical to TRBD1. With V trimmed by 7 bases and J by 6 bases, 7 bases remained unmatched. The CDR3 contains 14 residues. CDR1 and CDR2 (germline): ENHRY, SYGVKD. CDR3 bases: TGTGCCATCACCCGGACAGGGCTGGCCGGGGAGCTGTTTTTT. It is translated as CAITRTGLAGELFF.